Below, 12 T cell receptor beta chains from the same sample are listed, as sequenced in a study of graft-versus-host responses after intestinal transplantation. Repertoires were generated with immunoSEQ multiplex PCR, while TCRdb's copy carries only in-frame clones and drops some. The sample lists more than 50,000 clones, approximately 91% occurring once. Lymphocytes (intraepithelial and lamina propria) were released by processing the graft tissue. The sequencing here drew on ileum tissue, taken 357 days after transplant. These receptors were obtained from a human patient who received an intestinal transplant, so some T cells may come from the graft donor.

This clone has a single count. The gene calls are TRBV5-1 and TRBJ2-1; TRBD2 matches 9 bases. The CDR3 runs 17 residues. Germline V gene lookup returns CDR1 SGHRS and CDR2 YFSETQ. After removal of 1 base from V and 5 bases from J, the junction contained 10 bases not matched to a gene. CDR3 coding DNA: TGCGCCAGCAGCTTGTACGCTAGCGGGGCAAAGAACAATGAGCAGTTCTTC. Translation gives CASSLYASGAKNNEQFF. Full variable domain (missing parts from reference TRBV5-1 and TRBJ2-1): KAGVTQTPRYLIKTRGQQVTLSCSPISGHRSVSWYQQTPGQGLQFLFEYFSETQRNKGNFPGRFSGRQFSNSRSEMNVSTLELGDSALYLCASSLYASGAKNNEQFFGPGTRLTVL.

This sequence joins TRBV4-1 and TRBJ2-3; 7 nucleotides line up with TRBD1. With V trimmed by 0 bases and J by 11 bases, 20 bases remained unmatched. The CDR3 length is 18 residues. Looked up from germline, CDR1 is MGHRA and CDR2 is YSYEKL. In DNA form, the CDR3 reads TGCGCCAGCAGCCAAGATAGATACCGTGACAGGGTCCTCCGGGGGCAGTATTTT. Its protein product is CASSQDRYRDRVLRGQYF.

The gene calls are TRBV7-3 and TRBJ2-3; maybe TRBD2 (6 bases). Germline CDR1 SGHTA, CDR2 FQGTGA. The V and J ends lost 1 base and 1 base respectively, with 12 bases between them. This CDR3 spans 16 amino acids. The CDR3: CASSLSRASGTDTQYF. CDR3 bases: TGTGCCAGCAGCTTAAGTCGGGCTAGCGGCACAGATACGCAGTATTTT.

The V call is TRBV4-1, the J call TRBJ1-3; D gene ambiguous. The CDR3 is 15 residues long. Trimming removed 0 bases at V and 3 bases at J, with 9 bases between. Germline values: CDR1 MGHRA, CDR2 YSYEKL. The DNA for the CDR3 is TGCGCCAGCAGCCAAGATCAAGGGTTTGGAAACACCATATATTTT. This encodes CASSQDQGFGNTIYF.

The gene calls are TRBV18 and TRBJ2-5; 7 bases are shared with TRBD2. This CDR3 has 15 amino acids. The V gene end was trimmed by 5 bases and the J gene end by 4 bases; junction bases not matched to a gene: 10. Per germline, CDR1 KGHSH and CDR2 LQKENI. CDR3 in DNA: TGTGCCAGCTCAAGCCTCCCTAGCGGAGTAGAGACCCAGTACTTC. This sequence encodes CASSSLPSGVETQYF.

The chain recombines TRBV11-2 with TRBJ2-3; D uncertain. The CDR3 runs to 13 residues. Germline CDR1 SGHAT, CDR2 FQNNGV. V gave up 3 bases and J gave up 6 bases, with 10 bases separating them. The CDR3: CASSFQHWDTQYF. The CDR3 nucleotides read TGTGCCAGCAGCTTTCAGCATTGGGATACGCAGTATTTT.

The chain couples TRBV28 to TRBJ2-1; D gene unclear. Trimming left V 3 bases short and J 9 bases short, with 12 bases between. Germline values: CDR1 MDHEN, CDR2 SYDVKM. The CDR3 is made up of 13 amino acids. CDR3 bases: TGTGCCAGCAGTTTCTGGCCTGCCGGTGAGCAGTTCTTC. It codes for CASSFWPAGEQFF.

The V gene is TRBV2, the J gene TRBJ2-2, with TRBD2 identical over 12 bases. Trimming took 7 bases from V and 6 from J; bases not matched to a gene: 9. The CDR3 covers 16 residues. The germline CDR1 and CDR2 sequences are SNHLY and FYNNEI. The CDR3 DNA is TGTGCCAGCACCTCGTCTAGCGGGGGGGCCGCCGGGGAGCTGTTTTTT. Residues: CASTSSSGGAAGELFF.

The chain has TRBV7-2 and TRBJ2-2; no clear D gene. The V gene lost 6 bases and the J gene lost 5 bases, with 4 bases spanning the gap. The germline CDR1 and CDR2 sequences are SGHTA and FQGNSA. The CDR3 is 11 residues long. DNA of the CDR3: TGTGCCAGCAGGCGGACCGGGGAGCTGTTTTTT. It specifies CASRRTGELFF.

The V gene is TRBV18, the J gene TRBJ1-1; D is perhaps TRBD1 (6 bases). Trimming left V 3 bases short and J 5 bases short, with 16 bases between. The CDR3 has 15 amino acids. The germline gives CDR1 KGHSH, CDR2 LQKENI. CDR3 protein: CASSPVGGVGTEAFF. Written as DNA, the CDR3 is TGTGCCAGCTCACCGGTGGGGGGCGTTGGGACTGAAGCTTTCTTT.

V gene TRBV18 combines with J gene TRBJ2-3; D is ambiguous. Trimming took off 1 base at V and 0 bases at J, with 5 bases between the two ends. CDR3 length equals 14 residues. The germline gives CDR1 KGHSH, CDR2 LQKENI. The CDR3 coding sequence is TGTGCCAGCTCACCACTCGACAGCACAGATACGCAGTATTTT. Amino acid sequence: CASSPLDSTDTQYF. The full variable domain, its missing parts supplied by reference TRBV18 and TRBJ2-3, is NAGVMQNPRHLVRRRGQEARLRCSPMKGHSHVYWYRQLPEEGLKFMVYLQKENIIDESGMPKERFSAEFPKEGPSILRIQQVVRGDSAAYFCASSPLDSTDTQYFGPGTRLTVL.

V is TRBV4-1 and J is TRBJ2-5, with D possibly matching TRBD1 (6 bases). Between the trimmed V and J ends, which lost 4 bases and 5 bases, there was a span of 20 bases. This CDR3 spans 16 amino acids. Germline V gene lookup returns CDR1 MGHRA and CDR2 YSYEKL. CDR3 protein: CASSLRTVSERETQYF. In DNA, the CDR3 is TGCGCCAGCAGCCTGCGGACAGTCTCCGAGAGGGAGACCCAGTACTTC.